Each of the 17 T cell receptor beta chains below was sequenced from the same sample in a study of cytomegalovirus exposure and HLA in healthy donors. Amplification used 60 Vbeta primers and 13 Jbeta primers. Assay: immunoSEQ multiplex PCR; the TCRdb copy retains only in-frame clones and omits some. The sample contains some 120,000 clones, 80% of which appear only once. The specimen sequenced was PBMCs. The receptors derive from a man aged 35 to 55 in good health and CMV-seronegative.

The J gene is TRBJ1-3, the V gene TRBV2, with D unclear. V was cut by 5 bases and J by 0 bases, with 8 bases left in between. Germline loops: CDR1 SNHLY, CDR2 FYNNEI. The CDR3 contains 14 residues. This CDR3 is CASSQRDSGNTIYF. The CDR3 region has the DNA TGTGCCAGCAGTCAGAGGGACTCTGGAAACACCATATATTTT.

The rearrangement links TRBV10-3 to TRBJ1-5; D uncertain. The V end lost 4 bases, the J end lost 4 bases, and 11 bases lay between the germline ends. Germline loops: CDR1 ENHRY, CDR2 SYGVKD. CDR3 length: 14 amino acids. CDR3 in amino acids: CAISGQSGNQPQHF. CDR3 DNA sequence: TGTGCCATCAGTGGACAATCTGGGAATCAGCCCCAGCATTTT.

The CDR3 spells CASSVSGEKAFF. CDR3 in DNA: TGTGCCAGCAGTGTATCGGGGGAAAAAGCTTTCTTT. The V gene is TRBV6-1, the J gene TRBJ1-1; D is possibly TRBD1 (5 bases). The length of the CDR3 is 12 residues. The V gene's germline CDR1 is MNHNS and CDR2 SASEGT. Trimming removed 4 bases at V and 9 bases at J, with 12 bases between.

The J gene is TRBJ2-1, the V gene TRBV5-1; the match to TRBD2 covers 13 bases. Trimming removed 7 bases from V and 8 bases from J; junction bases left unmatched: 6. Per germline, CDR1 SGHRS and CDR2 YFSETQ. The CDR3 runs 14 residues. The CDR3 reads CASSGTSGTDEQFF. The DNA of the CDR3 is TGCGCCAGCTCCGGGACTAGCGGGACTGATGAGCAGTTCTTC. The whole variable domain, remainder taken from reference TRBV5-1 and TRBJ2-1, is KAGVTQTPRYLIKTRGQQVTLSCSPISGHRSVSWYQQTPGQGLQFLFEYFSETQRNKGNFPGRFSGRQFSNSRSEMNVSTLELGDSALYLCASSGTSGTDEQFFGPGTRLTVL.

The genes are TRBV2 and TRBJ1-5, with D perhaps TRBD1 (6 bases). The CDR3 covers 14 residues. CDR1 is SNHLY and CDR2 is FYNNEI in the germline V gene. Trimming cost V 6 bases and J 4 bases, with 13 bases left between them. The CDR3 nucleotides read TGTGCCAGCAGGTCGGGAGGGGGGAATCAGCCCCAGCATTTT. Translated: CASRSGGGNQPQHF.

The V gene is TRBV2, the J gene TRBJ1-5; TRBD1 matches at 7 bases. Germline lookup yields CDR1 SNHLY and CDR2 FYNNEI. The length of the CDR3 is 16 residues. V shed 4 bases and J 3 bases; nucleotides not matched to a gene: 9. The CDR3 coding sequence is TGTGCCAGCAGTGTGCAGGGGACAGCGCCCAATCAGCCCCAGCATTTT. Translation gives CASSVQGTAPNQPQHF.

This clone has only a few counts. The rearrangement joins TRBV2 to TRBJ2-1; 8 nucleotides line up with TRBD1. The CDR3 loop spans 15 amino acids. J gave up 2 bases and V 4 bases, and 4 bases lay outside the gene matches. Germline V gene lookup returns CDR1 SNHLY and CDR2 FYNNEI. CDR3 loop: CASSAQGEAYNEQFF. Here the CDR3 DNA reads TGTGCCAGCAGTGCACAGGGGGAAGCCTACAATGAGCAGTTCTTC.

The chain joins TRBV7-8 to TRBJ1-1; TRBD1 matches 7 bases. The CDR3 is 16 amino acids. Germline V gives CDR1 SGHVS, CDR2 FQNEAQ. V gave up 2 bases and J gave up 0 bases; unmatched junction bases: 6. CDR3 coding DNA: TGTGCCAGCAGCTTATCCAGGGGGAAGATGAACACTGAAGCTTTCTTT. This gives the protein CASSLSRGKMNTEAFF.

Of note for this clone: The conserved phenylalanine or tryptophan normally closing the CDR3 is absent here, so this likely arose from a read error. Here the CDR3 reads CSVQATGSYGYTV. CDR3 sequence (DNA): TGCAGCGTTCAGGCTACTGGGAGCTATGGCTACACCGTC. The chain joins TRBV29-1 to TRBJ1-2; D call uncertain. CDR1 and CDR2 from the germline V gene are SQVTM and ANQGSEA. This CDR3 spans 13 amino acids. Trimming removed 5 bases from V and 4 bases from J, with 14 bases in between.

This clone was observed once. The V call is TRBV9, the J call TRBJ2-7; D might be TRBD1 (5 bases). Germline V gene data show CDR1 as SGDLS and CDR2 as YYNGEE. The CDR3 runs 14 residues. Trimming stripped 0 bases from V and 2 bases from J, with 9 bases between. The CDR3 DNA is TGTGCCAGCAGCGTAGAGTCAGGGCCCTACGAGCAGTACTTC. Its protein product is CASSVESGPYEQYF.

The chain has TRBV5-4 and TRBJ2-5; TRBD2 might be the D (6 bases). V was shortened by 3 bases and J by 1 base, with 16 bases between the two germline ends. Germline V lookup: CDR1 SGHNT, CDR2 YYREEE (reference sequence). The CDR3 covers 16 residues. The CDR3, as DNA: TGTGCCAGCAGCTGGGGGGTAGGGAGAGTCCAAGAGACCCAGTACTTC. It yields the protein CASSWGVGRVQETQYF.

This chain links TRBV19 with TRBJ2-5, with 8 bases matching TRBD2. This CDR3 contains 14 residues. Germline loops: CDR1 LNHDA, CDR2 SQIVND (reference sequence). V lost 4 bases and J lost 4; bases outside the gene matches: 5. CDR3 in DNA: TGTGCCAGTAGTACCCTAGCGGGCGGAGAGACCCAGTACTTC. Protein: CASSTLAGGETQYF. The whole variable domain, filled in from reference TRBV19 and TRBJ2-5, reads DGGITQSPKYLFRKEGQNVTLSCEQNLNHDAMYWYRQDPGQGLRLIYYSQIVNDFQKGDIAEGYSVSREKKESFPLTVTSAQKNPTAFYLCASSTLAGGETQYFGPGTRLLVL.

V and J are TRBV19 and TRBJ2-5; 7 bases are a match to TRBD1. CDR1 and CDR2 from the germline V gene are LNHDA and SQIVND (reference sequence). The V segment lost 6 bases and the J segment 2 bases; nucleotides outside the gene matches: 6. This CDR3 region has 14 residues. The CDR3 DNA reads as TGTGCCAGTAGGGGACAGACTCCTCAAGAGACCCAGTACTTC. Amino acids: CASRGQTPQETQYF.

J is TRBJ1-5 and V is TRBV6-5; TRBD1 agrees at 8 bases. The J segment lost 3 bases and the V segment lost 4 bases, leaving 5 bases of the junction unmatched. The CDR3 consists of 15 residues. The germline V gene encodes CDR1 MNHEY and CDR2 SVGAGI. The CDR3 coding sequence is TGTGCCAGCAGTTTACGACAGGGGAACAATCAGCCCCAGCATTTT. Translated, it gives CASSLRQGNNQPQHF.

The chain links TRBV4-2 to TRBJ1-6; 10 bases match TRBD1. This CDR3 has 15 amino acids. J lost 8 bases, V lost 4 bases, and 5 bases had no gene match. Germline CDR1 and CDR2: LGHNA and YNFKEQ. The CDR3 DNA reads as TGTGCCAGCAGCCGACCCGGGACAGGGGATTCACCCCTCCACTTT. The encoded protein is CASSRPGTGDSPLHF.

CDR3 DNA sequence: TGTGCCAGCAGTTTATGGACAGGGAGGGGGCAAGAGACCCAGTACTTC. Translated, it gives CASSLWTGRGQETQYF. This chain links TRBV6-5 with TRBJ2-5; D might be TRBD1 (8 bases). The ends were cut back, 4 bases at V and 2 bases at J, with 17 bases in the middle. In germline, CDR1 is MNHEY, CDR2 SVGAGI. The CDR3 sequence is 16 residues long.

The chain couples TRBV15 to TRBJ2-5; 8 positions match TRBD1. The CDR3 runs to 16 residues. V lost 3 bases, J lost 2 bases, and 8 bases stayed unmatched. Per germline, CDR1 LNHNV and CDR2 YYDKDF (reference sequence). The CDR3 region is CATSSGQGGHQETQYF. As DNA, the CDR3 is TGTGCCACCAGCAGTGGACAGGGTGGGCATCAAGAGACCCAGTACTTC.